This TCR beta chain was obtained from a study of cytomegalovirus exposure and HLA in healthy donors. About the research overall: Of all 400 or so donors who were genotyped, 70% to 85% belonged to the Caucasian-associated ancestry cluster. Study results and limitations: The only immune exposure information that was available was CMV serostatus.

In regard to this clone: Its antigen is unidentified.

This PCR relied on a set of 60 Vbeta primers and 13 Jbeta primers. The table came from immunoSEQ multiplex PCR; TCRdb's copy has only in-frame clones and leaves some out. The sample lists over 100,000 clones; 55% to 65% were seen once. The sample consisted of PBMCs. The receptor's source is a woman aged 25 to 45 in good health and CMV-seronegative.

The CDR3 bases are TGTGCCAGCAGGAGTACTAGCGGGAGTCTCGATGAGCAGTTCTTC. This sequence encodes CASRSTSGSLDEQFF. V gene TRBV14 combines with J gene TRBJ2-1; TRBD2 matches 11 bases. Germline assignment: CDR1 SGHDN and CDR2 FVKESK. The length of the CDR3 is 15 residues. The V segment lost 6 bases and the J segment 8 bases; nucleotides outside the gene matches: 9.